This passage covers 6 T cell receptor beta chains from one sample sequenced in a study of CD8+CD57+ T cells in acquired aplastic anemia. Profiling of TCR beta VDJ combinations and CDR3 sequences used genomic DNA as template. TCRdb called the reads again in MiXCR, with one record for every CDR3 protein. Of under 250,000 distinct CDR3 sequences listed, 40% to 50% are singletons. Only patients with CD8+CD57+ cell expansion on flow cytometry were chosen for sequencing. The sample consisted of sorted CD4+, CD8+, or CD8+CD57+ T cells (not recorded which) from PBMCs. The receptors were gathered from a human donor with aplastic anemia.

This chain connects TRBV15 to TRBJ1-1; D unclear. Germline CDR1 LNHNV, CDR2 YYDKDF (reference sequence). The ends were cut back, 4 bases at V and 6 bases at J, with 9 bases in the middle. The CDR3 runs to 12 residues. CDR3 bases: TGTGCCACCAGCAAGGGTGGGCCTGAAGCTTTCTTT. Protein: CATSKGGPEAFF.

This clonotype was found many times. The CDR3 region is CASSSNYEQYF. The CDR3 nucleotides are TGTGCCAGCAGCTCCAATTACGAGCAGTACTTC. The gene calls are TRBV7-9 and TRBJ2-7; D remains ambiguous. Germline assignment: CDR1 SEHNR and CDR2 FQNEAQ (reference sequence). V was pared by 4 bases and J by 4 bases, with 5 bases between. The CDR3 is 11 residues long.

The CDR3 spells CASRAGESSYEQYF. CDR3 in DNA: TGTGCCAGCAGAGCTGGGGAGAGCTCCTACGAGCAGTACTTC. The chain joins TRBV14 to TRBJ2-7; perhaps TRBD2 as D (5 bases). Germline loops: CDR1 SGHDN, CDR2 FVKESK. Trimming left V 6 bases short and J 0 bases short, with 12 bases between. The CDR3 runs to 14 residues.

This clonotype was seen many times. The V call is TRBV7-8, the J call TRBJ1-6; tentative D call: TRBD1 (5 bases). Trimming took 0 bases from V and 8 from J, leaving 17 bases between them. Germline CDR1 and CDR2: SGHVS and FQNEAQ. This CDR3 is built from 17 residues. CDR3 sequence (DNA): TGTGCCAGCAGCTTAGCGCGAGGACAAGGCTCTGATTCACCCCTCCACTTT. Amino acid sequence: CASSLARGQGSDSPLHF.

This clonotype was recorded a few times. This may be a read error: a much more frequent sequence differs by one nucleotide. This chain links TRBV10-1 with TRBJ2-1; 7 nucleotides match TRBD2. This CDR3 has 14 amino acids. J was trimmed by 6 bases and V by 8 bases; bases with no gene match: 10. Germline-derived CDR1 and CDR2 are WNHNN and SYGVQD (reference sequence). CDR3 region: CASHLTAGSNEQFF. The CDR3 DNA sequence: TGCGCCAGCCATTTGACAGCGGGGAGCAATGAGCAGTTCTTC.

The rearrangement links TRBV6-6 to TRBJ1-2; 11 bases are shared with TRBD1. Trimming cost V 7 bases and J 6 bases; bases outside gene matches: 10. Germline lookup yields CDR1 MNHNY and CDR2 SVGAGI (reference sequence). The CDR3 runs to 15 residues. The CDR3 DNA reads as TGTGCCAGCACCTATTGGGGGACAGGGGGAGATGGCTACACCTTC. Protein: CASTYWGTGGDGYTF.